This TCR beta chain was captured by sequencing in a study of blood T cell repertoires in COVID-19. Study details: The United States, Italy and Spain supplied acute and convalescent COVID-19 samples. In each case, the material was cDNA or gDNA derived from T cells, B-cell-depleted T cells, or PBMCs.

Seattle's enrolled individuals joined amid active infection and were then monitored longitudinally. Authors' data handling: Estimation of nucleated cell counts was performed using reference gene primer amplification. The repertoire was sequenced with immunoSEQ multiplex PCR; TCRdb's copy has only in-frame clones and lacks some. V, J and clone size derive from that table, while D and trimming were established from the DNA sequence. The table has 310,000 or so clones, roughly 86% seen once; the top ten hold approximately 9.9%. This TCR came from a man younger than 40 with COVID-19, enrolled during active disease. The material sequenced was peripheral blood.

The CDR3 is CASSSSGERGEKLFF. Here the CDR3 DNA reads TGTGCCAGCAGCTCCAGTGGGGAGAGGGGGGAAAAACTGTTTTTT. The rearrangement uses TRBV7-9 and TRBJ1-4, with TRBD1 as a possible D gene (6 bases). The CDR3 is 15 amino acids. The germline V gene has CDR1 SEHNR and CDR2 FQNEAQ (reference sequence). Trimming removed 4 bases at V and 8 bases at J, with 17 bases between.